This entry lists 16 T cell receptor beta chains sequenced from one sample in a study of T cell clonotyping in hematopoietic cell transplantation listed by TCRdb under 2021. The library was made by the immunoSEQ multiplex PCR assay. TCRdb's version of the immuneACCESS table is confined to in-frame rearrangements and falls short of the full clone set. An unresolved V gene accounts for under half of the shortfall where checked; the remainder is of unknown origin. The sample table shows approximately 10,000 clones, and 80% to 90% are seen once. Together, the top ten hold around 4.2% of the sample. The sequenced sample was peripheral blood mononuclear cells. Every receptor here comes from a human donor who either received an allogeneic hematopoietic cell transplant for a myeloid malignancy or was a related donor (not recorded which). Some clones in this sample may be carry-over from other donors' samples.

The chain employs TRBV6-1 and TRBJ1-5; D might be TRBD1 (6 bases). CDR1 and CDR2 from the germline V gene are MNHNS and SASEGT. With 8 bases removed from V and 2 bases from J, the gap between germline ends came to 13 bases. The CDR3 covers 14 residues. The DNA for the CDR3 is TGTGCCAGCGAGGCAGGGGACGGCAATCAGCCCCAGCATTTT. Translating it yields CASEAGDGNQPQHF.

The rearrangement links TRBV2 to TRBJ2-2, with D possibly being TRBD1 (6 bases). The CDR3 is 13 residues long. V lost 2 bases to trimming and J lost 5 bases, with 6 bases between them. Germline V gene data show CDR1 as SNHLY and CDR2 as FYNNEI. CDR3 amino acids: CASSEQGTGELFF. The CDR3 nucleotides are TGTGCCAGCAGTGAACAGGGGACCGGGGAGCTGTTTTTT.

The J gene is TRBJ2-3, the V gene TRBV7-2; D is uncertain. This CDR3 region has 15 residues. Looked up from germline, CDR1 is SGHTA and CDR2 is FQGNSA. Trimming took off 5 bases at V and 3 bases at J, with 15 bases between the two ends. The CDR3 loop reads CASSPSRRSTDTQYF. CDR3 bases: TGTGCCAGCAGCCCCTCACGGCGGAGTACAGATACGCAGTATTTT.

The chain has TRBV6-5 and TRBJ1-2, with 7 bases identical to TRBD1. This CDR3 comprises 15 residues. Germline loops: CDR1 MNHEY, CDR2 SVGAGI. V was pared by 5 bases and J by 5 bases, with 11 bases of the junction left unmatched. CDR3 residues: CASSGYDRVKYGYTF. CDR3 nucleotides: TGTGCCAGCAGTGGATACGACAGGGTGAAGTATGGCTACACCTTC.

CDR3 DNA sequence: TGTGCCAGCAGCTCGACTAGCGCTAACACCGGGGAGCTGTTTTTT. The encoded protein is CASSSTSANTGELFF. The chain links TRBV5-4 to TRBJ2-2; 8 bases match TRBD2. The CDR3 runs to 15 residues. The V and J ends lost 3 bases and 2 bases, in that order; junction bases with no gene match: 3. Germline-derived CDR1 and CDR2 are SGHNT and YYREEE (reference sequence).

The chain carries TRBV6-4 and TRBJ2-2; 7 bases are shared with TRBD1. The CDR3 consists of 14 residues. Germline V gives CDR1 MRHNA, CDR2 SNTAGT. V lost 4 bases and J lost 4; bases outside the gene matches: 3. This chain's CDR3 is CASSGAGGTGELFF. CDR3 sequence (DNA): TGTGCCAGCAGTGGGGCAGGGGGCACCGGGGAGCTGTTTTTT.

The V and J genes are TRBV29-1 and TRBJ2-7, with 8 bases that match TRBD2. There are 12 residues in the CDR3. Germline CDR1 SQVTM, CDR2 ANQGSEA. After removal of 7 bases from V and 5 bases from J, the junction contained 7 bases not matched to a gene. This CDR3 is CSANTSGDEQYF. The CDR3 DNA sequence: TGCAGCGCCAATACTAGCGGTGACGAGCAGTACTTC.

The V gene is TRBV7-9, the J gene TRBJ2-1; TRBD2 matches 8 bases. From germline, CDR1 is SEHNR and CDR2 FQNEAQ (reference sequence). The V gene end was trimmed by 3 bases and the J gene end by 14 bases; junction bases not matched to a gene: 6. The CDR3 contains 12 residues. The CDR3 protein is CASSFIAGLKFF. CDR3 in DNA: TGTGCCAGCAGCTTTATAGCGGGGCTTAAGTTCTTC.

The chain joins TRBV5-6 to TRBJ2-3; D is perhaps TRBD2 (6 bases). The CDR3 consists of 15 residues. CDR1 is SGHDT, CDR2 YYEEEE, per germline. Between the trimmed V and J ends, which lost 4 bases and 2 bases, there was a span of 14 bases. CDR3 protein: CASSPSGRNTDTQYF. The DNA of the CDR3 is TGTGCCAGCAGCCCCTCGGGGAGGAACACAGATACGCAGTATTTT.

Of note for this clone: Germline is not matched at one junction end, which may reflect a read error. The chain employs TRBV6-5 and TRBJ2-7, with a weak D call TRBD1 (6 bases). Germline V gene data show CDR1 as MNHEY and CDR2 as SVGAGI. This CDR3 has 13 amino acids. CDR3 bases: TGTGCCAGCACTTGGGGGACATCCTCCGAGCAGTACTTC. Translated, it gives CASTWGTSSEQYF.

The rearrangement joins TRBV27 to TRBJ1-6, with D perhaps matching TRBD1 (6 bases). The CDR3 extends over 14 amino acids. V was cut by 3 bases and J by 7 bases, with 10 bases left in between. Germline V gene data show CDR1 as MNHEY and CDR2 as SMNVEV (reference sequence). The CDR3 sequence: CASSLDRGNSPLHF. CDR3 DNA sequence: TGTGCCAGCAGTTTGGACAGAGGGAATTCACCCCTCCACTTT.

J is TRBJ2-7 and V is TRBV5-6; D ambiguous. The germline V gene encodes CDR1 SGHDT and CDR2 YYEEEE. The CDR3 contains 13 residues. The germline V and J ends were trimmed by 4 bases and 4 bases, with 12 bases remaining between them. CDR3 loop: CASSEGSRYEQYF. The DNA for the CDR3 is TGTGCCAGCAGCGAAGGGTCTAGGTACGAGCAGTACTTC.

The rearrangement joins TRBV19 to TRBJ1-2; D unresolved. V dropped 3 bases and J dropped 8 bases, with 16 bases sitting between them. This CDR3 has 14 amino acids. Germline loops: CDR1 LNHDA, CDR2 SQIVND (reference sequence). The CDR3: CASSIPRGLSGYTF. CDR3 coding DNA: TGTGCCAGTAGTATCCCCCGGGGATTGAGCGGCTACACCTTC.

J is TRBJ2-5 and V is TRBV30; D is unresolved. V was pared by 0 bases and J by 5 bases, with 4 bases between. The CDR3 consists of 11 residues. Germline loops: CDR1 GTSNPN, CDR2 SVGIG (reference sequence). The CDR3 region has the DNA TGTGCCTGGAGTGTACAGGAGACCCAGTACTTC. Translation: CAWSVQETQYF. The complete variable domain, with remaining parts taken from reference TRBV30 and TRBJ2-5, reads SQTIHQWPATLVQPVGSPLSLECTVEGTSNPNLYWYRQAAGRGLQLLFYSVGIGQISSEVPQNLSASRPQDRQFILSSKKLLLSDSGFYLCAWSVQETQYFGPGTRLLVL.

The CDR3, as DNA: TGTGCCAGCAGACAGGGAACGGACACCGGGGAGCTGTTTTTT. Its protein is CASRQGTDTGELFF. This sequence joins TRBV25-1 and TRBJ2-2; D is perhaps TRBD1 (6 bases). The CDR3 is 14 residues long. Germline CDR1 is MGHDK and CDR2 is SYGVNS. Trimming took 6 bases from V and 3 from J, leaving 11 bases between them.

This chain connects TRBV18 to TRBJ1-2, with D possibly matching TRBD1 (6 bases). The CDR3 covers 14 residues. The germline V and J ends were trimmed by 3 bases and 6 bases, with 14 bases remaining between them. The germline CDR1 and CDR2 sequences are KGHSH and LQKENI. The chain's CDR3 is CASSPRGGPDGYTF. DNA of the CDR3: TGTGCCAGCTCACCCCGGGGGGGGCCAGATGGCTACACCTTC. Together with reference TRBV18 and TRBJ1-2, the CDR3 gives the full variable domain: NAGVMQNPRHLVRRRGQEARLRCSPMKGHSHVYWYRQLPEEGLKFMVYLQKENIIDESGMPKERFSAEFPKEGPSILRIQQVVRGDSAAYFCASSPRGGPDGYTFGSGTRLTVV.